This entry lists 15 T cell receptor beta chains sequenced from one sample in a study of blood T cells in healthy people across ages. The use of a sample-barcoded 5' primer and a J-beta primer mix characterized a second PCR of about 7 to 12 cycles. TCRdb reanalysed the 5' RACE reads using MiXCR and keeps one entry per CDR3 protein. The repertoire holds roughly 800,000 distinct CDR3 sequences, around 25% seen once, with 9.4% in the top ten. These data are also associated with another study on T cells of mothers and their children.

The sample taken for sequencing was blood. These receptors originate from a boy aged 5-17 years in good health.

This chain links TRBV15 with TRBJ2-7; 10 bases align to TRBD1. The V segment lost 5 bases and the J segment 4 bases; nucleotides outside the gene matches: 5. This CDR3 has 14 amino acids. Germline V gene data show CDR1 as LNHNV and CDR2 as YYDKDF (reference sequence). This chain's CDR3 is CATSPRDRGYEQYF. The CDR3 region has the DNA TGTGCCACCAGCCCCCGGGACAGGGGTTACGAGCAGTACTTC.

This clonotype was seen more than once but under ten times. The rearrangement links TRBV6-6 to TRBJ2-7, with D maybe TRBD2 (5 bases). Looked up from germline, CDR1 is MNHNY and CDR2 is SVGAGI (reference sequence). V lost 2 bases, J lost 4 bases, and 12 bases lay in between. This CDR3 comprises 14 residues. For the CDR3, the DNA is TGTGCCAGCAGTTACGCACACCGAGGGTACGAGCAGTACTTC. Its protein product is CASSYAHRGYEQYF.

The sample holds a few counts of this clonotype. The rearrangement links TRBV10-3 to TRBJ2-5; D is perhaps TRBD1 (6 bases). Trimming cost V 4 bases and J 1 base, with 10 bases left between them. CDR1 ENHRY and CDR2 SYGVKD come from the germline V gene. The CDR3 runs 14 residues. CDR3 residues: CAISGGRSQETQYF. The DNA of the CDR3 is TGTGCCATCAGTGGGGGGCGCTCCCAAGAGACCCAGTACTTC.

The rearrangement uses TRBV20-1 and TRBJ2-7, with 9 bases aligning to TRBD1. CDR3 length: 15 residues. The germline V gene encodes CDR1 DFQATT and CDR2 SNEGSKA (reference sequence). The J segment lost 6 bases and the V segment lost 6 bases, leaving 15 bases of the junction unmatched. In DNA, the CDR3 is TGCAGTGCCCTCTCCAGGGACAGGGTTGGATTCGAGCAGTACTTC. This codes for CSALSRDRVGFEQYF.

This clonotype appeared a few times. The CDR3 sequence is CSVRQGGYEQYF. The CDR3 region has the DNA TGCAGCGTCCGACAGGGGGGCTACGAGCAGTACTTC. The chain couples TRBV29-1 to TRBJ2-7, with TRBD1 matching 9 bases. This CDR3 is 12 amino acids long. J gave up 3 bases and V 6 bases, and 3 bases lay outside the gene matches. CDR1 and CDR2 (germline): SQVTM, ANQGSEA.

This clonotype was recorded a few times. This CDR3 is CASSQSVTQYF. The DNA of the CDR3 is TGTGCCAGCAGCCAGTCAGTGACCCAGTACTTC. The chain couples TRBV3-1 to TRBJ2-5, with unresolved D. CDR1 is LGHDT and CDR2 is YNNKEL in the germline V gene (reference sequence). The germline V and J ends were trimmed by 3 bases and 7 bases, with 6 bases remaining between them. The CDR3 runs to 11 residues.

In this sample, this clonotype turned up a few times. The J gene is TRBJ2-4, the V gene TRBV7-9, with 9 bases identical to TRBD1. Germline V gene sequence: CDR1 SEHNR, CDR2 FQNEAQ (reference sequence). The CDR3 totals 15 residues. V shed 2 bases, J shed 5 bases, and the junction held 4 bases outside the gene matches. CDR3 loop: CASSLRTGDENIQYF. CDR3 DNA: TGTGCCAGCAGCTTAAGGACAGGGGACGAAAACATTCAGTACTTC. The full variable domain, rest sourced from reference TRBV7-9 and TRBJ2-4, is DTGVSQNPRHKITKRGQNVTFRCDPISEHNRLYWYRQTLGQGPEFLTYFQNEAQLEKSRLLSDRFSAERPKGSFSTLEIQRTEQGDSAMYLCASSLRTGDENIQYFGAGTRLSVL.

This clonotype was seen repeatedly, ten times or more. The J gene is TRBJ1-4, the V gene TRBV3-1, with D maybe TRBD1 (6 bases). The CDR3 has 13 amino acids. Germline loops: CDR1 LGHDT, CDR2 YNNKEL (reference sequence). Trimming removed 8 bases at V and 8 bases at J, with 15 bases between. The CDR3 protein is CASAGSGGEKLFF. The CDR3 DNA reads TGTGCCAGCGCAGGGAGTGGGGGCGAAAAACTGTTTTTT.

This clonotype was observed a few times. One junction end disagrees with the germline gene, perhaps due to a read error. The chain is built from TRBV7-8 and TRBJ2-7; 9 bases agree with TRBD1. The CDR3 runs 15 residues. The germline CDR1 and CDR2 sequences are SGHVS and FQNEAQ. CDR3: CASSLRTGQGYEQYF. The CDR3 nucleotides read TGCGCCAGCAGCCTACGAACGGGACAGGGCTACGAGCAGTACTTC.

There are a few counts of this clonotype. The chain joins TRBV12-5 to TRBJ2-5; no firm D call. The V gene's germline CDR1 is LGHNT and CDR2 FRNRAP. This CDR3 spans 14 amino acids. Trimming removed 3 bases from V and 0 bases from J, with 8 bases in between. The CDR3 nucleotides read TGTGCTAGTGGTTTTGGCGATTACCAAGAGACCCAGTACTTC. Its translation is CASGFGDYQETQYF.

Only a few counts were recorded for this clonotype. V usage is TRBV15 and J usage is TRBJ2-3, with 7 nucleotides matching TRBD1. This CDR3 is 15 amino acids long. Germline assignment: CDR1 LNHNV and CDR2 YYDKDF (reference sequence). V lost 5 bases and J lost 0; bases outside the gene matches: 5. CDR3 DNA: TGTGCCACCAGCTACAGGGGTACTAGCACAGATACGCAGTATTTT. Protein sequence: CATSYRGTSTDTQYF.

The rearrangement joins TRBV7-2 to TRBJ2-7; D is uncertain. The end of the DNA fits TRBJ2-1 better, so the J call may be wrong. Germline V gene lookup returns CDR1 SGHTA and CDR2 FQGNSA. CDR3 length: 12 residues. The CDR3 DNA sequence: TGTGCCAGCAGCTTCACTCGGGATGAGCAGTTCTTC. Protein sequence: CASSFTRDEQFF.

The V call is TRBV12-3 or TRBV12-4, the J call TRBJ2-1, with D hard to call. Trimming pared 7 bases from V and 4 bases from J, leaving 11 bases between. The CDR3 has 13 amino acids. The CDR3 sequence: CASTFRAYNEQFF. The CDR3 bases are TGTGCCAGCACCTTTAGGGCTTACAATGAGCAGTTCTTC.

A few counts support this clonotype. The gene calls are TRBV27 and TRBJ1-2; D ambiguous. Between the trimmed V and J ends, which lost 3 bases and 8 bases, there was a span of 13 bases. This CDR3 has 13 residues. CDR1 is MNHEY, CDR2 SMNVEV, per germline (reference sequence). The CDR3 sequence is CASSLLGEIGYTF. Written as DNA, the CDR3 is TGTGCCAGCAGTTTGTTAGGAGAGATCGGCTACACCTTC.

CDR3 residues: CASSPGQTGELFF. Written as DNA, the CDR3 is TGTGCCAGCAGCCCTGGGCAAACCGGGGAGCTGTTTTTT. This chain joins TRBV7-3 and TRBJ2-2; no firm D call. CDR3 length: 13 residues. V shed 5 bases and J shed 5 bases, with 9 bases lying between them. Germline V gene lookup returns CDR1 SGHTA and CDR2 FQGTGA.